This TCR beta chain was recorded in a study of regulatory T cells in long-lasting Graves disease (dated by TCRdb to 2020 to 2023). Regarding the complete study: Patients with newly diagnosed Graves' disease had been on antithyroid drugs for under 3 months. Peripheral blood TCR sequencing and RNA sequencing compared persistent Graves' disease patients with newly diagnosed Graves' disease patients. The study was registered as a clinical trial and conducted in China. TCR sequencing covered around 13 persistent and roughly 20 newly diagnosed Graves' disease patients, 33 samples in total.

Study-level results and caveats: Only peripheral blood was studied, because thyroid tissue, the primary lesion, was inaccessible. The authors acknowledged the small sample size as a limitation that may reduce accuracy. Compared with newly diagnosed patients, patients with persistent Graves' disease had lower TCR Shannon entropy and fewer highly expanded clones, which suggests clonal expansion. More public clonotypes were shared among persistent patients (about 2,800) than among newly diagnosed patients (966). Sequencing and analysis were limited to the TCR beta chain.

Libraries were built with multiplex PCR. Sequenced on an Illumina HiSeq 4000. TCR beta libraries were built with iRepertoire HTBI primers and Arm-PCR amplification of CDR3 regions. Before sequencing, the PCR products underwent gel purification. The authors' analysis ran thus. A total of 62 TRBV and under 15 TRBJ segments were identified across samples and were used for gene usage analysis of CDR3 amino acid clonotypes. COPE and FqMerger were used to merge the filtered high-quality paired reads into contigs. Contigs were aligned with BLAST to IMGT TRBV, TRBD and TRBJ reference genes, and CDR3 was defined per IMGT. Any clonotype with a frequency above 0.1% was classified as a highly expanded clone. Shannon entropy was used to measure repertoire diversity, and the Gini coefficient was used to measure V-J evenness. Public clonotypes were defined as clonotypes shared by more than one individual. The public reads were reprocessed in TCRdb via fastp at Q25 and MiXCR, keeping in-frame beta chains. Each record represents a unique CDR3 protein, reported with the most common genes and DNA among its rows. The V and J calls and clone size are TCRdb's, not the authors'. The sample includes 320,000 or so distinct CDR3 sequences, with about a sixth observed a single time. Roughly 35% of the sample goes to the ten largest clones.

The sample's time point label is to be understood as: newly diagnosed GD, antithyroid drugs for less than 3 months. For both TCR sequencing and RNA sequencing, RNA was extracted from PBMCs in TRIzol. Graves' disease was diagnosed according to American Thyroid Association guidelines. Patients for the study were recruited at an endocrinology department in Xi'an, China. Each patient gave approximately 10 milliliters of peripheral blood, collected in an EDTA anticoagulant tube. PBMCs were isolated by Ficoll Paque Plus density gradient separation without further T cell sorting. An Agilent 2100 Bioanalyzer and agarose gel were used to check RNA quality, while a NanoDrop 2000 measured RNA concentration. This clonotype was observed a handful of times. It lacks a known antigen. No base quality values were provided; no much bigger clone lies one nucleotide off. The sequencing here drew on peripheral blood mononuclear cells (PBMCs), taken at new diagnosis, from a patient treated with antithyroid drugs. The clonotype was recovered from a female donor with Graves disease.

The DNA sequence follows: TGCAGTGCTAGAGGAGGGCCTAAAGGCTACACCTTC. Translation gives CSARGGPKGYTF. The chain uses TRBV20-1 and TRBJ1-2, with no D gene named confidently. The V and J ends are trimmed by 1 base and 8 bases, leaving 11 bases between them. The CDR3 runs 12 residues from the cysteine to the phenylalanine. Here the CDR3 DNA is all that survives: 36 bases in frame from base 1. CDR1 and CDR2 (DFQATT, SNEGSKA) derive from the germline V gene (reference sequence).